Following are 12 T cell receptor beta chains from one sample sequenced in a study of response to subunit inactivated influenza vaccine (dated by TCRdb to between 2018 and 2020). Receptors were amplified or captured by RT-PCR. The data were produced on an Illumina HiSeq 2500. In TCRdb, the public reads were trimmed at Q25 with fastp and aligned with MiXCR, with productive beta chains retained. When rows share a CDR3 protein, they turn into one entry using the most common DNA and genes. The sample includes about half a million distinct CDR3 sequences, with less than 10% observed a single time. 10% to 15% of the sample lies in the top ten. This specimen consisted of PBMCs from blood, obtained about 23 months after vaccination. The source of these receptors is a man between 50 and 69 years old who received an inactivated influenza vaccine. Donor details come from another sample of the same person, matched by shared clones.

The chain carries TRBV7-3 and TRBJ2-3; the match to TRBD2 covers 9 bases. CDR1 and CDR2 from the germline V gene are SGHTA and FQGTGA. This CDR3 comprises 16 residues. Unmatched junction bases numbered 4, after V lost 2 bases and J lost 1 base. The CDR3 DNA is TGTGCCAGCAGCTTATGGGGCGGGGGGGGCACAGATACGCAGTATTTT. Translating it yields CASSLWGGGGTDTQYF. Drawing the rest from reference TRBV7-3 and TRBJ2-3, the complete variable domain is GAGVSQTPSNKVTEKGKYVELRCDPISGHTALYWYRQSLGQGPEFLIYFQGTGAADDSGLPNDRFFAVRPEGSVSTLKIQRTERGDSAVYLCASSLWGGGGTDTQYFGPGTRLTVL.

In its sample, this clonotype was seen a few times. The V gene is TRBV4-1, the J gene TRBJ2-5; tentatively, D is TRBD1 (5 bases). The CDR3 consists of 15 residues. The germline V and J ends were trimmed by 1 base and 0 bases, with 9 bases remaining between them. Looked up from germline, CDR1 is MGHRA and CDR2 is YSYEKL. The CDR3 DNA sequence: TGCGCCAGCAGCCAAGGACAGAAGAACCAAGAGACCCAGTACTTC. This translates into CASSQGQKNQETQYF.

The V and J genes are TRBV7-9 and TRBJ2-2; D uncertain. This CDR3 has 9 amino acids. The germline CDR1 and CDR2 sequences are SEHNR and FQNEAQ (reference sequence). Trimming removed 8 bases at V and 8 bases at J, with 3 bases between. The CDR3 loop reads CASGGELFF. CDR3 DNA: TGTGCCAGCGGTGGGGAGCTGTTTTTT.

This clonotype has only a few counts. The limits of the CDR3 on the DNA are not certain, so only TCRdb's listed CDR3 is given. The chain combines TRBV12-3 or TRBV12-4 with TRBJ1-1. From its first to its last residue, the CDR3 has 13 amino acids. The CDR3 sequence is CASILGKNTEAFF.

The chain carries TRBV5-1 and TRBJ2-3, with no clear D. The CDR3 has 14 residues. V was cut by 0 bases and J by 5 bases, with 10 bases left in between. Germline V lookup: CDR1 SGHRS, CDR2 YFSETQ. CDR3 coding DNA: TGCGCCAGCAGCTTGGCCGAGGTCCGAGATACGCAGTATTTT. Translating it yields CASSLAEVRDTQYF.

This clonotype has at least ten counts. CDR3 DNA: TGTGCCAGCAGCTTGGGTTCATGGTCAGACAGTTACGGGGGGCACTTAGTAAGGGAAGCTTTCTTT. Translation: CASSLGSWSDSYGGHLVREAFF. This chain links TRBV13 with TRBJ1-1, with a weak D call TRBD1 (6 bases). The length of the CDR3 is 22 residues. Between the trimmed V and J ends, which lost 3 bases and 8 bases, there was a span of 40 bases. Germline CDR1 reads PRHDT; CDR2 reads FYEKMQ (reference sequence). Full variable domain (remainder filled in from reference TRBV13 and TRBJ1-1): AAGVIQSPRHLIKEKRETATLKCYPIPRHDTVYWYQQGPGQDPQFLISFYEKMQSDKGSIPDRFSAQQFSDYHSELNMSSLELGDSALYFCASSLGSWSDSYGGHLVREAFFGQGTRLTVV.

This clonotype was counted at least ten times. The CDR3: CASSLATSRGNEQFF. CDR3 nucleotides: TGCGCCAGCAGCTTGGCCACTAGCAGGGGGAATGAGCAGTTCTTC. V is TRBV5-1 and J is TRBJ2-1; D perhaps matches TRBD1 (7 bases). V dropped 0 bases and J dropped 7 bases, with 14 bases sitting between them. The CDR3 totals 15 residues. Germline CDR1 and CDR2: SGHRS and YFSETQ.

Here the CDR3 reads CSVEQGAGGYTF. DNA for the CDR3: TGCAGCGTTGAACAGGGGGCAGGGGGCTACACCTTC. V gene TRBV29-1 combines with J gene TRBJ1-2, with TRBD1 identical over 8 bases. The trim removed 2 bases at V and 8 bases at J, leaving 4 bases unmatched. Germline CDR1 is SQVTM and CDR2 is ANQGSEA. This CDR3 has 12 residues.

This clonotype was seen a few times. The J gene is TRBJ2-2, the V gene TRBV13, with 9 positions matching TRBD2. Trimming at V came to 2 bases and at J to 6 bases, leaving 7 bases not matched to a gene. Germline assignment: CDR1 PRHDT and CDR2 FYEKMQ (reference sequence). CDR3 size: 16 residues. The CDR3 nucleotides read TGTGCCAGCAGCTTAAATATTCTAGCGGGACCCGGGGAGCTGTTTTTT. Translating gives CASSLNILAGPGELFF.

This clonotype was observed a few times. The J gene is TRBJ2-1, the V gene TRBV29-1; D is perhaps TRBD2 (6 bases). Germline assignment: CDR1 SQVTM and CDR2 ANQGSEA. The CDR3 totals 17 residues. V was pared by 2 bases and J by 5 bases, with 22 bases between. The CDR3 here is CSVETSLSSGLNNEQFF. CDR3 nucleotides: TGCAGCGTTGAAACCTCGTTAAGTAGCGGCTTAAACAATGAGCAGTTCTTC.

This clonotype occurred many times. The chain uses TRBV4-1 and TRBJ2-2; D call uncertain. The V and J ends lost 0 bases and 5 bases respectively, with 7 bases between them. The CDR3 covers 14 residues. Germline assignment: CDR1 MGHRA and CDR2 YSYEKL. CDR3 loop: CASSQEIATGELFF. For the CDR3, the DNA is TGCGCCAGCAGCCAAGAGATAGCTACCGGGGAGCTGTTTTTT.

Ten or more counts support this clonotype. The V gene is TRBV12-3 or TRBV12-4, the J gene TRBJ1-2; 7 bases are shared with TRBD1. V gave up 7 bases and J gave up 8 bases; unmatched junction bases: 13. The CDR3 spans 14 residues. CDR3 bases: TGTGCCAGCACCCCAGAGAGGGGGCCAGGGGGCTACACCTTC. As protein: CASTPERGPGGYTF.